This TCR beta chain was documented in a study of shared clonotypes between healthy human individuals. The CDR3 contains 13 residues. Looked up from germline, CDR1 is SGHAT and CDR2 is FQNNGV. Losses at the gene ends were 3 bases for V and 9 bases for J; bases not matched to a gene: 6. The repertoire was sequenced with immunoSEQ multiplex PCR; TCRdb's copy has only in-frame clones and lacks some. Of approximately 980,000 clones in the sample, 76% were seen once. This clone was seen ten or more times. This TCR came from a man between 18 and 29 years old in good health. This chain uses TRBV11-2 with TRBJ2-5; 8 nucleotides agree with TRBD2. Sequenced sample: memory CD4+ T cells sorted from blood. This sample's subset: CD45RA-negative fraction. The CDR3 reads CASSFGTSFPQYF. The CDR3 nucleotides read TGTGCCAGCAGCTTCGGGACTAGTTTCCCCCAGTACTTC.